A single sample is the source of the 14 T cell receptor beta chains below, sequenced in a study of T cells after yellow fever vaccination. TCRdb re-analysed the 5' RACE reads in MiXCR, keeping a single row per CDR3 protein. The data contain under 600,000 distinct CDR3 sequences, approximately 15% of them singletons. Sequenced material: PBMCs, taken on the day of the yellow fever booster vaccination. The origin of the receptors is a man younger than 45 who received the YFV17D yellow fever vaccine.

This clonotype turned up a few times. CDR3 DNA sequence: TGTGCCAGCAGCGTAGGACAGCGCTCCTACGAGCAGTACTTC. Protein: CASSVGQRSYEQYF. The chain couples TRBV7-9 to TRBJ2-7, with D possibly being TRBD1 (6 bases). CDR1 and CDR2 from the germline V gene are SEHNR and FQNEAQ (reference sequence). Trimming stripped 5 bases from V and 0 bases from J, with 11 bases between. This CDR3 spans 14 amino acids.

The chain has TRBV5-1 and TRBJ2-1; no reliable D call. Looked up from germline, CDR1 is SGHRS and CDR2 is YFSETQ. The V end lost 0 bases, the J end lost 6 bases, and 7 bases lay between the germline ends. The CDR3 consists of 13 residues. This chain's CDR3 is CASSLVQPNEQFF. DNA for the CDR3: TGCGCCAGCAGCTTGGTACAGCCCAATGAGCAGTTCTTC. Full variable domain (rest looked up from reference TRBV5-1 and TRBJ2-1): KAGVTQTPRYLIKTRGQQVTLSCSPISGHRSVSWYQQTPGQGLQFLFEYFSETQRNKGNFPGRFSGRQFSNSRSEMNVSTLELGDSALYLCASSLVQPNEQFFGPGTRLTVL.

This clonotype occurred a few times. V usage is TRBV28 and J usage is TRBJ2-7; 7 bases are a match to TRBD1. CDR1 and CDR2 from the germline V gene are MDHEN and SYDVKM. The trim removed 4 bases at V and 1 base at J, leaving 10 bases unmatched. The length of the CDR3 is 16 residues. CDR3 coding DNA: TGTGCCAGCAGTTACGACACAGGGGTCAGGTCCTACGAGCAGTACTTC. It specifies CASSYDTGVRSYEQYF.

The chain is built from TRBV29-1 and TRBJ1-2; D not certain. From germline, CDR1 is SQVTM and CDR2 ANQGSEA. This CDR3 spans 12 amino acids. Trimming took 7 bases from V and 3 from J, leaving 12 bases between them. This CDR3 is CSGRGGDYGYTF. The CDR3 DNA sequence: TGCAGCGGCCGGGGTGGGGACTATGGCTACACCTTC. The full variable domain, in which reference TRBV29-1 and TRBJ1-2 provide the parts outside the CDR3, is SAVISQKPSRDICQRGTSLTIQCQVDSQVTMMFWYRQQPGQSLTLIATANQGSEATYESGFVIDKFPISRPNLTFSTLTVSNMSPEDSSIYLCSGRGGDYGYTFGSGTRLTVV.

The rearrangement links TRBV7-9 to TRBJ1-1; 10 bases are shared with TRBD1. This CDR3 spans 14 amino acids. Germline CDR1 and CDR2: SEHNR and FQNEAQ (reference sequence). V trimming: 6 bases; J trimming: 5 bases; junction bases outside the gene matches: 6. The CDR3 region has the DNA TGTGCCAGCAGTTCGGGACAGGGGAGAACTGAAGCTTTCTTT. This encodes CASSSGQGRTEAFF.

The CDR3 DNA is TGCAGTGCTATTCGCGGGAGGCCCTACAATGAGCAGTTCTTC. Residues: CSAIRGRPYNEQFF. This sequence joins TRBV20-1 and TRBJ2-1; 8 bases are a match to TRBD2. J was trimmed by 2 bases and V by 4 bases; bases with no gene match: 4. The germline gives CDR1 DFQATT, CDR2 SNEGSKA (reference sequence). The CDR3 spans 14 residues.

This clonotype has more than one count but fewer than ten. V is TRBV7-8 and J is TRBJ2-1; 8 bases are shared with TRBD2. Trimming removed 2 bases from V and 0 bases from J; junction bases left unmatched: 6. CDR1 and CDR2 from the germline V gene are SGHVS and FQNEAQ. The CDR3 covers 17 residues. This CDR3 reads CASSLTAGVSSYNEQFF. The CDR3 region has the DNA TGTGCCAGCAGCTTAACAGCGGGAGTAAGCTCCTACAATGAGCAGTTCTTC.

The rearrangement uses TRBV9 and TRBJ2-1; 10 bases map to TRBD2. The CDR3 covers 16 residues. J gave up 6 bases and V 4 bases, and 10 bases lay outside the gene matches. CDR1 and CDR2 (germline): SGDLS, YYNGEE. The CDR3 region is CASSPLGTSETNEQFF. The CDR3 DNA follows: TGTGCCAGCAGCCCTCTCGGGACTAGCGAAACCAATGAGCAGTTCTTC.

The chain couples TRBV5-6 to TRBJ2-3, with D unclear. Per the germline V gene, CDR1 is SGHDT and CDR2 is YYEEEE. The CDR3 contains 15 residues. Trimming took 2 bases from V and 2 from J, leaving 12 bases between them. CDR3 sequence: CASSLYQHLTDTQYF. DNA for the CDR3: TGTGCCAGCAGCTTATACCAGCACCTCACAGATACGCAGTATTTT.

About this clonotype itself: One base away lies a much larger clone, so this may be a sequencing read error. The chain is built from TRBV7-2 and TRBJ1-5; 7 bases match TRBD1. Germline lookup yields CDR1 SGHTA and CDR2 FQGNSA. The CDR3 is 15 residues long. J was trimmed by 1 base and V by 7 bases; bases with no gene match: 7. The CDR3 protein is CASNHGTDSNQPQHF. CDR3 in DNA: TGTGCCAGCAACCACGGGACAGACAGCAATCAGCCCCAGCATTTT.

This clonotype was seen a handful of times. The chain has TRBV2 and TRBJ1-3; 8 bases are shared with TRBD1. The V segment lost 4 bases and the J segment 3 bases; nucleotides outside the gene matches: 2. The germline V gene encodes CDR1 SNHLY and CDR2 FYNNEI. There are 14 residues in the CDR3. The CDR3 region has the DNA TGTGCCAGCAGTGGGACAGGGAATGGAAACACCATATATTTT. Translation gives CASSGTGNGNTIYF. Full variable domain (missing parts from reference TRBV2 and TRBJ1-3): EPEVTQTPSHQVTQMGQEVILRCVPISNHLYFYWYRQILGQKVEFLVSFYNNEISEKSEIFDDQFSVERPDGSNFTLKIRSTKLEDSAMYFCASSGTGNGNTIYFGEGSWLTVV.

CDR3 nucleotide sequence: TGTGCCAGCAGCCCCAACAGGGGGGAGAAACTGTTTTTT. This sequence encodes CASSPNRGEKLFF. The V and J genes are TRBV27 and TRBJ1-4, with 8 bases lining up with TRBD1. Trimming cost V 6 bases and J 11 bases; bases outside gene matches: 8. Germline values: CDR1 MNHEY, CDR2 SMNVEV (reference sequence). This CDR3 contains 13 residues.

This clonotype has just a few counts. This sequence joins TRBV20-1 and TRBJ2-1; 12 bases are shared with TRBD1. Unmatched junction bases numbered 9, after V lost 3 bases and J lost 0 bases. The CDR3 length is 18 residues. Germline-derived CDR1 and CDR2 are DFQATT and SNEGSKA (reference sequence). CDR3 sequence: CSARLSRGQGASYNEQFF. DNA for the CDR3: TGCAGTGCTAGGCTCTCTAGGGGACAGGGGGCCTCCTACAATGAGCAGTTCTTC.

This clonotype was counted a few times. This sequence joins TRBV7-6 and TRBJ2-7; D is possibly TRBD2 (6 bases). V gave up 3 bases and J gave up 5 bases, with 14 bases separating them. Per germline, CDR1 SGHVS and CDR2 FNYEAQ. The CDR3 extends over 14 amino acids. The CDR3 loop reads CASSLTGEMDEQYF. As DNA, the CDR3 is TGTGCCAGCAGCTTGACGGGAGAGATGGACGAGCAGTACTTC.